This TCR beta chain was identified in a study of cytomegalovirus exposure and HLA in healthy donors. Overall study context: It was reported in a later analysis that the 95 to 150 validation repertoires used the same platform as the roughly 670 first-cohort repertoires. Study-level results: It was reported that the classifier diagnosed cytomegalovirus status with high specificity and sensitivity in both the original and validation cohorts.

The donors were part of the approximately 130-subject validation cohort, which stood apart from the 666-subject first cohort. Produced via immunoSEQ multiplex PCR; TCRdb's table is partial and in-frame only. The sample holds approximately 190,000 clones, around 80% seen once. About this clone: Its target is not known.

Germline CDR1 and CDR2: SGDLS and YYNGEE. This CDR3 spans 15 amino acids. V shed 4 bases, J shed 0 bases, and the junction held 3 bases outside the gene matches. This sequence was found in a woman aged 30 to 39 in good health and CMV-seropositive. The sequencing input was PBMCs. The genes are TRBV9 and TRBJ1-4, with TRBD1 matching over 7 bases. CDR3 nucleotide sequence: TGTGCCAGCAGCCCAGGGGGTACAACTAATGAAAAACTGTTTTTT. Translation: CASSPGGTTNEKLFF.